This entry lists 15 T cell receptor beta chains sequenced from one sample in a study of blood T cell repertoires in COVID-19. Measured with immunoSEQ multiplex PCR; TCRdb has only the in-frame clones, and not every one. Seen here are tens of thousands of clones, less than 90% observed once, and the top ten hold around 13%. Material: peripheral blood. Receptor source: a human donor in a cohort sampled during active COVID-19.

This clone was picked up one time. The chain is built from TRBV9 and TRBJ2-6, with TRBD2 as a possible D gene (6 bases). Germline V CDR1 and CDR2: SGDLS, YYNGEE. The CDR3 contains 16 residues. The ends were cut back, 3 bases at V and 0 bases at J, with 10 bases in the middle. CDR3 in DNA: TGTGCCAGCAGCGGGGGACTTTTCTCTGGGGCCAACGTCCTGACTTTC. Protein product: CASSGGLFSGANVLTF. Drawing the rest from reference TRBV9 and TRBJ2-6, the complete variable domain is DSGVTQTPKHLITATGQRVTLRCSPRSGDLSVYWYQQSLDQGLQFLIQYYNGEERAKGNILERFSAQQFPDLHSELNLSSLELGDSALYFCASSGGLFSGANVLTFGAGSRLTVL.

J is TRBJ2-1 and V is TRBV6-2 or TRBV6-3; TRBD2 is a possible D gene (6 bases). The germline V gene encodes CDR1 MNHEY and CDR2 SVGEGT. The length of the CDR3 is 16 residues. Deletions cut 3 bases from V and 0 bases from J, with 12 bases between. The CDR3 reads CASSYSRGSSYNEQFF. The CDR3 DNA reads as TGTGCCAGCAGTTATTCTCGGGGGAGCTCCTACAATGAGCAGTTCTTC.

The genes are TRBV28 and TRBJ2-3; weak D call: TRBD1 (5 bases). The germline V gene has CDR1 MDHEN and CDR2 SYDVKM. The CDR3 is made up of 15 amino acids. The V gene lost 4 bases and the J gene lost 2 bases, with 13 bases spanning the gap. CDR3 protein: CASSSPGSPTDTQYF. The DNA of the CDR3 is TGTGCCAGCAGTTCCCCAGGGTCACCCACAGATACGCAGTATTTT.

This chain uses TRBV5-4 with TRBJ1-1, with TRBD1 identical over 7 bases. This CDR3 comprises 15 residues. Unmatched junction bases numbered 10, after V lost 4 bases and J lost 4 bases. CDR1 and CDR2 (germline): SGHNT, YYREEE (reference sequence). The CDR3 sequence: CASSLRQGQGTEAFF. In DNA form, the CDR3 reads TGTGCCAGCAGCCTGCGACAGGGCCAGGGCACTGAAGCTTTCTTT.

The chain links TRBV4-2 to TRBJ2-7; D remains unclear. In germline, CDR1 is LGHNA, CDR2 YNFKEQ. V lost 4 bases and J lost 6, with 10 bases in between. The CDR3 has 12 amino acids. CDR3 amino acids: CASSPPFGEQYF. CDR3 nucleotides: TGTGCCAGCAGCCCGCCGTTCGGCGAGCAGTACTTC.

This chain uses TRBV27 with TRBJ2-7; 13 bases are shared with TRBD2. The J segment lost 5 bases and the V segment lost 5 bases, leaving 12 bases of the junction unmatched. This CDR3 comprises 17 residues. The germline gives CDR1 MNHEY, CDR2 SMNVEV (reference sequence). As DNA, the CDR3 is TGTGCCAGCAGTCCCGGACTAGCGGGGGACCCCCTCCACGAGCAGTACTTC. It encodes CASSPGLAGDPLHEQYF.

The chain employs TRBV7-2 and TRBJ2-2; TRBD1 agrees at 9 bases. The CDR3 has 16 residues. Germline lookup yields CDR1 SGHTA and CDR2 FQGNSA. V lost 2 bases and J lost 5; bases outside the gene matches: 6. The CDR3 DNA reads TGTGCCAGCAGCTTAAACAGGGGGCTTGGGACCGGGGAGCTGTTTTTT. It specifies CASSLNRGLGTGELFF.

The CDR3 DNA reads TGTGCCAGCAGACCCGACCCACAGGGAAATACGCAGTATTTT. Its translation: CASRPDPQGNTQYF. V gene TRBV6-5 combines with J gene TRBJ2-3, with D maybe TRBD1 (6 bases). Trimming left V 6 bases short and J 7 bases short, with 17 bases between. The CDR3 is 14 residues long. Germline assignment: CDR1 MNHEY and CDR2 SVGAGI.

This chain uses TRBV12-5 with TRBJ2-1, with a tentative D call TRBD1 (6 bases). The germline V gene encodes CDR1 LGHNT and CDR2 FRNRAP. CDR3 size: 17 residues. Trimming shortened V by 5 bases and J by 6 bases, and 23 bases separated the two germline ends. CDR3 nucleotide sequence: TGTGCTAGTGGTCTATTTAGAGACAGGAAGGAATCCAATGAGCAGTTCTTC. This sequence encodes CASGLFRDRKESNEQFF.

This clone was seen a single time. Other DNA variants within this sample encode the same CDR3. The chain joins TRBV19 to TRBJ2-2; tentatively, D is TRBD2 (6 bases). There are 16 residues in the CDR3. V dropped 2 bases and J dropped 1 base, with 11 bases sitting between them. From germline, CDR1 is LNHDA and CDR2 SQIVND (reference sequence). CDR3 amino acids: CASSIRGIGNTGELFF. The CDR3 region has the DNA TGTGCCAGTAGTATACGGGGGATCGGGAACACCGGGGAGCTGTTTTTT.

This clone was picked up one time. The rearrangement uses TRBV9 and TRBJ1-3, with TRBD1 identical over 7 bases. CDR3 length: 14 amino acids. After removal of 0 bases from V and 5 bases from J, the junction contained 2 bases not matched to a gene. The germline V gene has CDR1 SGDLS and CDR2 YYNGEE. Here the CDR3 reads CASSVAGGRNTIYF. CDR3 sequence (DNA): TGTGCCAGCAGCGTAGCAGGGGGGAGAAACACCATATATTTT.

The chain joins TRBV5-1 to TRBJ1-4; 7 nucleotides match TRBD1. Germline CDR1 is SGHRS and CDR2 is YFSETQ. V lost 4 bases, J lost 5 bases, and 11 bases stayed unmatched. There are 16 residues in the CDR3. The CDR3 here is CASSAGTVSANEKLFF. The CDR3 DNA sequence: TGCGCCAGCAGCGCCGGGACAGTGTCCGCGAATGAAAAACTGTTTTTT.

The chain carries TRBV27 and TRBJ2-7; maybe TRBD1 (6 bases). CDR3 size: 14 residues. Trimming took off 5 bases at V and 1 base at J, with 12 bases between the two ends. CDR1 and CDR2 (germline): MNHEY, SMNVEV (reference sequence). CDR3 nucleotides: TGTGCCAGCAGTCCCCGACAGGTTTCCTACGAGCAGTACTTC. As protein: CASSPRQVSYEQYF.

The sample holds a few counts of this clone. The CDR3 DNA is TGCGCCAGCAGCCAAAGGAGCGGGGAGCTGTTTTTT. Translating it yields CASSQRSGELFF. V and J are TRBV4-1 and TRBJ2-2, with D hard to call. The germline CDR1 and CDR2 sequences are MGHRA and YSYEKL. This CDR3 has 12 residues. The V gene lost 2 bases and the J gene lost 7 bases, with 5 bases spanning the gap.

This clone was detected a few times. The rearrangement uses TRBV28 and TRBJ1-5, with D maybe TRBD1 (5 bases). Per germline, CDR1 MDHEN and CDR2 SYDVKM. V lost 7 bases to trimming and J lost 7 bases, with 23 bases between them. CDR3 size: 16 residues. CDR3 DNA: TGTGCCAGCATCAACGGCTACAGGTCGACCTACCAGCCCCAGCATTTT. Amino acid sequence: CASINGYRSTYQPQHF.